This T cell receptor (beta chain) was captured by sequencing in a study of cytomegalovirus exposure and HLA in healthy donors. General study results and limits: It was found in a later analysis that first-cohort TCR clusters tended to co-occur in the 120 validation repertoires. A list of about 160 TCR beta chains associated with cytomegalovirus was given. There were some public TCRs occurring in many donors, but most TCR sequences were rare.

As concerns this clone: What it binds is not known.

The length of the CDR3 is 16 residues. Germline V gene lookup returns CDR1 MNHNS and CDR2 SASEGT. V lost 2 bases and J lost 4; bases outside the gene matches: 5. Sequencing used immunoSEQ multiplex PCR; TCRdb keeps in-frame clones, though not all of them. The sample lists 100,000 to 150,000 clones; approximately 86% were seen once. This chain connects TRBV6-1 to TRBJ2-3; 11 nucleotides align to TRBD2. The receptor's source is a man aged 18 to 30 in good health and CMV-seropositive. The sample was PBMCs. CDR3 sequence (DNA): TGTGCCAGCAGTGAATTTAGCGGGGGGGGCTCAGATACGCAGTATTTT. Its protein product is CASSEFSGGGSDTQYF.